A single sample is the source of the 18 T cell receptor beta chains below, sequenced in a study of blood T cells in healthy people across ages. Sample-barcoded 5' priming and a J-beta primer mix drove a second PCR of roughly 7 to 11 cycles. Via MiXCR, TCRdb re-called the 5' RACE reads, giving one row per CDR3 protein. The table lists around 820,000 distinct CDR3 sequences, approximately 25% of them singletons. This sample also belongs to another study, concerning T cells of mothers and their children.

Sequencing used blood. These receptors came from a boy younger than 18 in good health.

The chain uses TRBV20-1 and TRBJ2-1; D might be TRBD1 (5 bases). The J call could be wrong; TRBJ2-5 is a better fit for the DNA end. Germline lookup yields CDR1 DFQATT and CDR2 SNEGSKA (reference sequence). The CDR3 is 14 amino acids. The CDR3 protein is CSARGRDRQETQYF. CDR3 sequence (DNA): TGCAGTGCTAGGGGCCGCGACAGACAAGAGACCCAGTACTTC.

The rearrangement uses TRBV4-3 and TRBJ1-2; the match to TRBD1 covers 7 bases. The CDR3 consists of 17 residues. V lost 0 bases to trimming and J lost 5 bases; unmatched junction nucleotides: 12. CDR1 is LGHNA, CDR2 YSLEER, per germline. Written as DNA, the CDR3 is TGCGCCAGCAGCCAAGAAGGAGGGAACAGGGGTAATTATGGCTACACCTTC. This translates into CASSQEGGNRGNYGYTF.

This clonotype was found a few times. The genes are TRBV5-1 and TRBJ1-1; possible D gene TRBD1, 6 bases. Germline values: CDR1 SGHRS, CDR2 YFSETQ. CDR3 length: 14 amino acids. Trimming removed 7 bases from V and 0 bases from J, with 13 bases in between. The chain's CDR3 is CASATRGMNTEAFF. The CDR3 nucleotides are TGCGCCAGCGCCACCAGGGGAATGAACACTGAAGCTTTCTTT.

The V and J genes are TRBV7-6 and TRBJ2-1, with TRBD1 matching 7 bases. Trimming cost V 1 base and J 1 base; bases outside gene matches: 4. CDR1 and CDR2 from the germline V gene are SGHVS and FNYEAQ. This CDR3 region has 16 residues. CDR3 in DNA: TGTGCCAGCAGCTTAGGTGGGACAGAGTCCTACAATGAGCAGTTCTTC. Its protein is CASSLGGTESYNEQFF.

V gene TRBV6-1 combines with J gene TRBJ2-1; 7 bases are shared with TRBD2. The CDR3 is made up of 12 amino acids. Losses at the gene ends were 7 bases for V and 6 bases for J; bases not matched to a gene: 3. The germline CDR1 and CDR2 sequences are MNHNS and SASEGT. CDR3 nucleotides: TGTGCCAGCAACGGACTAGTCAATGAGCAGTTCTTC. Protein: CASNGLVNEQFF.

There are a few counts of this clonotype. This chain links TRBV20-1 with TRBJ2-1, with 7 bases that match TRBD2. The V gene end was trimmed by 5 bases and the J gene end by 1 base; junction bases not matched to a gene: 5. Germline V CDR1 and CDR2: DFQATT, SNEGSKA (reference sequence). The CDR3 totals 14 residues. CDR3 sequence: CSALLAESYNEQFF. CDR3 coding DNA: TGCAGTGCTCTGCTAGCGGAGTCCTACAATGAGCAGTTCTTC.

This clonotype has a handful of counts. The V call is TRBV20-1, the J call TRBJ2-7, with D possibly TRBD1 on 5 matching bases. V was pared by 1 base and J by 3 bases, with 10 bases between. The germline CDR1 and CDR2 sequences are DFQATT and SNEGSKA (reference sequence). There are 13 residues in the CDR3. In nucleotides, the CDR3 is TGCAGTGCTAGAGTATACCAGGGCTACGAGCAGTACTTC. This gives the protein CSARVYQGYEQYF.

J is TRBJ1-6 and V is TRBV7-9, with TRBD1 identical over 9 bases. This CDR3 spans 18 amino acids. Germline trimming cut 4 bases from V and 5 bases from J; bases unmatched to any gene: 12. The germline CDR1 and CDR2 sequences are SEHNR and FQNEAQ (reference sequence). The CDR3 here is CASSSGGQGLMDNSPLHF. In DNA, the CDR3 is TGTGCCAGCAGCTCCGGGGGACAGGGCCTAATGGATAATTCACCCCTCCACTTT.

This clonotype was counted only a few times. The chain is built from TRBV5-1 and TRBJ1-4, with D perhaps TRBD1 (6 bases). The CDR3 is 17 residues long. V was clipped by 4 bases and J by 5 bases, with 21 bases between them. CDR1 SGHRS and CDR2 YFSETQ come from the germline V gene. CDR3: CASSPSVGGDYNEKLFF. CDR3 bases: TGCGCCAGCAGCCCATCGGTCGGGGGCGATTACAATGAAAAACTGTTTTTT. The whole variable domain, filled in from reference TRBV5-1 and TRBJ1-4, reads KAGVTQTPRYLIKTRGQQVTLSCSPISGHRSVSWYQQTPGQGLQFLFEYFSETQRNKGNFPGRFSGRQFSNSRSEMNVSTLELGDSALYLCASSPSVGGDYNEKLFFGSGTQLSVL.

The rearrangement uses TRBV11-2 and TRBJ2-3; D tentatively reads TRBD1 or TRBD2 (6 bases each). With 7 bases removed from V and 2 bases from J, the gap between germline ends came to 19 bases. The CDR3 runs 16 residues. Germline CDR1 SGHAT, CDR2 FQNNGV. The CDR3, as DNA: TGTGCCAGCAATCTAAGGGGGGATAAAAACACAGATACGCAGTATTTT. Translating gives CASNLRGDKNTDTQYF.

This clonotype was observed a single time. The chain is built from TRBV7-6 and TRBJ2-6; D is unresolved. The length of the CDR3 is 18 residues. Germline CDR1 and CDR2: SGHVS and FNYEAQ. The germline V and J ends were trimmed by 1 base and 2 bases, with 15 bases remaining between them. The CDR3 region is CASSLERHTGAGANVLTF. In nucleotides, the CDR3 is TGTGCCAGCAGCTTAGAACGGCACACTGGGGCTGGGGCCAACGTCCTGACTTTC.

This sequence joins TRBV29-1 and TRBJ2-7; D might be TRBD1 or TRBD2, each matching 5 bases. The DNA end favors TRBJ2-5, so the J call may be wrong. From germline, CDR1 is SQVTM and CDR2 ANQGSEA. The CDR3 covers 12 residues. For the CDR3, the DNA is TGCAGCGTTGCTGGGACCGTAGAGACCCAGTACTTC. Residues: CSVAGTVETQYF.

This clonotype has only a few counts. The chain links TRBV12-3 or TRBV12-4 to TRBJ2-3; weak D call: TRBD1 (5 bases). Between the trimmed V and J ends, which lost 5 bases and 1 base, there was a span of 10 bases. This CDR3 is built from 14 residues. CDR3 DNA: TGTGCCAGCAGTAATCTAGGGGGCACAGATACGCAGTATTTT. This sequence encodes CASSNLGGTDTQYF.

This chain uses TRBV5-1 with TRBJ2-7; maybe TRBD2 (6 bases). Germline CDR1 and CDR2: SGHRS and YFSETQ. V lost 6 bases to trimming and J lost 1 base, with 20 bases between them. This CDR3 comprises 16 residues. The DNA for the CDR3 is TGCGCCAGCAAACCGACTAGGACCCACATTTCCTACGAGCAGTACTTC. It translates to CASKPTRTHISYEQYF.

This clonotype was recorded a few times. The chain carries TRBV6-2 or TRBV6-3 and TRBJ1-1; 7 bases align to TRBD1. CDR1 MNHEY and CDR2 SVGEGT come from the germline V gene. This CDR3 is built from 12 residues. Trimming took 6 bases from V and 8 from J; bases not matched to a gene: 6. The CDR3 protein is CASRSQGMEAFF. CDR3 sequence (DNA): TGTGCCAGCAGATCACAGGGGATGGAAGCTTTCTTT.

As regards this clonotype: At one of its ends the junction is not consistent with the germline gene, which may arise from a read error. V is TRBV25-1 and J is TRBJ1-4; TRBD1 matches 7 bases. The CDR3 is 15 amino acids. The germline V gene encodes CDR1 MGHDK and CDR2 SYGVNS. The CDR3 sequence is CASSDPANRGEKLFF. The CDR3 bases are TGTGCCAGCAGTGACCCGGCAAACAGGGGCGAAAAGCTGTTTTTT.

This sequence joins TRBV20-1 and TRBJ2-5, with D unclear. The germline V gene encodes CDR1 DFQATT and CDR2 SNEGSKA (reference sequence). The CDR3 is 11 residues long. The ends were cut back, 5 bases at V and 1 base at J, with 5 bases in the middle. CDR3 DNA sequence: TGCAGTGCTGTAACCCAAGAGACCCAGTACTTC. It yields the protein CSAVTQETQYF.

The V gene is TRBV9, the J gene TRBJ2-7; tentative D call: TRBD1 (6 bases). Germline CDR1 is SGDLS and CDR2 is YYNGEE. This CDR3 spans 15 amino acids. V was pared by 4 bases and J by 7 bases, with 21 bases between. The CDR3 bases are TGTGCCAGCAGCCTGGGGGCGTCACAGACGGGGGAGCAGTACTTC. This translates into CASSLGASQTGEQYF.